The T cell receptor beta chain described here comes from a study of CD8 T cells in Susac syndrome. The wider study: At blood draw, Susac syndrome patients were therapy-naive, on corticosteroids, or on intravenous immunoglobulin alone. Broader study findings: Clonal CD8+ expansion in Susac was highest in TEMRA cells and active patients.

A word on this clonotype: Its specificity is not known.

TCR beta sequencing was performed on blood CD8+ and CD4+ T cells. RNA totalling roughly 0.5 to 1 ug underwent reverse transcription with random hexamers. Amplification of TCR beta CDR3 used immunoSEQ multiplex PCR across 54 Vbeta and 13 Jbeta. MiXCR, run by TCRdb on the immunoSEQ multiplex PCR reads, gives a single entry per CDR3 protein. The sample lists over 70,000 distinct CDR3 sequences; roughly 95% were seen once. The CDR3 sequence is 11 residues long. V lost 7 bases to trimming and J lost 6 bases, with 9 bases between them. The germline CDR1 and CDR2 sequences are SQVTM and ANQGSEA. This clonotype originated in a human donor with Susac syndrome. V usage is TRBV29-1 and J usage is TRBJ2-2; no clear D. The sequenced material came from CD8+ T cells from PBMCs. CDR3 in amino acids: CSAGLAGELFF. The CDR3 coding sequence is TGCAGCGCCGGGTTAGCCGGGGAGCTGTTTTTT.